Detailed here is one T cell receptor beta chain. This clonotype was observed a few times. Its binding antigen is unknown. It has no much larger one-base neighbor in the sample; base qualities were not kept. This sample is drawn from a study of T-cell reconstitution after alpha-beta-depleted transplantation in children listed by TCRdb under 2016. With respect to the entire study: The study quantitatively tracked T-cell immune reconstitution after TCRalphabeta/CD19-depleted allogeneic hematopoietic cell transplantation in children using TCR repertoire profiling.

Libraries were built with PCR. Sequenced on an Illumina HiSeq 2500. TCR library preparation used molecular barcoding, with unique molecular identifiers applied to normalize quantification of the TCRbeta repertoire. TCRdb's own reprocessing of the public reads used fastp at Q25 and MiXCR and kept productive beta chains. Entries that share a CDR3 protein sequence are merged under the most common genes and DNA. The sample data list 250,000 to 400,000 distinct CDR3 sequences, and approximately 23% of these were observed just once. In total, the top ten clones hold roughly 11% of the sample. What the study reported, not specific to this receptor: Apparently early alphabetaT-cell count recovery about two months after transplant reportedly relied on only several hundred rapidly expanded clones derived from non-depleted graft cells. In some patients, high TCRbeta diversity at day 60 was attributed to recipient T cells and intrathymic progenitors that had survived conditioning. The frequencies of hyperexpanded clones fell over the following months, and after one year, T-cell counts and TCRbeta diversity were mostly attributed to newly produced T cells.

From the cysteine through the phenylalanine, the CDR3 covers 15 amino acids. Just the 45-base CDR3 DNA is kept, in frame starting at base 1. CDR1 and CDR2 (SGHRS, YFSETQ) derive from the germline V gene. V and J are trimmed by 4 bases and 3 bases, and the gene matches miss 6 bases of the junction. Taken with the paper, the label for treatment or condition translates to: allogeneic hematopoietic cell transplantation with graft depleted of TCRalphabeta T cells and CD19 B cells. The children who served as transplant recipients had been given grafts of TCRalphabeta/CD19-depleted allogeneic hematopoietic cells.

The TCR was taken from a male patient aged 10 to 17 who had a stem cell transplant for acute lymphoblastic leukemia, so the T cells may come from the graft donor. The chain is assembled from TRBV5-1 and TRBJ2-7, and 11 bases in between align with TRBD2. The sample in question was PBMCs, mostly from graft donor cells, obtained 180 days after TCRalphabeta/CD19-depleted stem cell transplant. The CDR3 protein: CASSPGLAGYYEQYF. The DNA is TGCGCCAGCAGCCCCGGACTAGCGGGCTACTACGAGCAGTACTTC.